The rows below give T cell receptor beta chains drawn from one sample of a study of blood T cell repertoires in COVID-19. Clones were sequenced by immunoSEQ multiplex PCR, and TCRdb holds only the in-frame ones, with some missing. The repertoire includes a few hundred thousand clones, around 83% of them detected once, and approximately 9.1% sits in the top ten. Input material: peripheral blood. All receptors come from a man older than 75 with acute or convalescent COVID-19. CDR3s include the opening cysteine and the closing phenylalanine or tryptophan.

J	V	CDR3
TRBJ1-1	TRBV6-5	CASRPGSKNTEAFF
TRBJ1-5	TRBV24-1	CATSDLGQRERQPQHF
TRBJ2-4	TRBV18	CASSPPTGRNIQYF
TRBJ1-6	TRBV6-5	CASSSTGGNSPLHF
TRBJ1-2	TRBV19	CASRVQGVSGYTF
TRBJ1-2	TRBV6-5	CASSYSTGHGYTF
TRBJ2-7	TRBV7-2	CASSRATYEQYF
TRBJ2-3	TRBV5-1	CASSPRRLAVRTDTQYF
TRBJ2-7	TRBV10-3	CAISESLTSGADEQYF
TRBJ1-1	TRBV7-9	CASSFGLNTEAFF
TRBJ2-6	TRBV27	CASSFLGQGSGANVLTF
TRBJ2-3	TRBV6-5	CASSVTSARDTQYF
TRBJ1-2	TRBV20-1	CSASVGQGVYGYTF
TRBJ1-6	TRBV5-1	CASSQLGDSNSPLHF
TRBJ1-2	TRBV19	CASEEANYGYTF
TRBJ1-1	TRBV6-2/TRBV6-3	CASSQPRQGWPEAFF
TRBJ2-1	TRBV2	CASSETSFSYNEQFF
TRBJ2-3	TRBV5-1	CASSFPSSTDTQYF